This T cell receptor (beta chain) was found in a study of type 1 regulatory T cells. TCRdb re-derived calls from the reads in MiXCR, one entry per CDR3 protein. The data contain approximately 19,000 distinct CDR3 sequences, 9.5% to 13% of them singletons. Trimming at V came to 0 bases and at J to 7 bases, leaving 8 bases not matched to a gene. The CDR3 covers 16 residues. Germline CDR1 is LNHNV and CDR2 is YYDKDF (reference sequence). The rearrangement joins TRBV15 to TRBJ1-4; 7 positions agree with TRBD1. The TCR was taken from a human donor in good health. The specimen was CD4+ T cells, either the whole sample or a sorted fraction (not recorded which). The CDR3: CATSRDTTGAGEKLFF. The CDR3 coding sequence is TGTGCCACCAGCAGAGACACAACAGGGGCTGGTGAAAAACTGTTTTTT. The complete variable domain, with remaining parts taken from reference TRBV15 and TRBJ1-4, reads DAMVIQNPRYQVTQFGKPVTLSCSQTLNHNVMYWYQQKSSQAPKLLFHYYDKDFNNEADTPDNFQSRRPNTSFCFLDIRSPGLGDTAMYLCATSRDTTGAGEKLFFGSGTQLSVL.